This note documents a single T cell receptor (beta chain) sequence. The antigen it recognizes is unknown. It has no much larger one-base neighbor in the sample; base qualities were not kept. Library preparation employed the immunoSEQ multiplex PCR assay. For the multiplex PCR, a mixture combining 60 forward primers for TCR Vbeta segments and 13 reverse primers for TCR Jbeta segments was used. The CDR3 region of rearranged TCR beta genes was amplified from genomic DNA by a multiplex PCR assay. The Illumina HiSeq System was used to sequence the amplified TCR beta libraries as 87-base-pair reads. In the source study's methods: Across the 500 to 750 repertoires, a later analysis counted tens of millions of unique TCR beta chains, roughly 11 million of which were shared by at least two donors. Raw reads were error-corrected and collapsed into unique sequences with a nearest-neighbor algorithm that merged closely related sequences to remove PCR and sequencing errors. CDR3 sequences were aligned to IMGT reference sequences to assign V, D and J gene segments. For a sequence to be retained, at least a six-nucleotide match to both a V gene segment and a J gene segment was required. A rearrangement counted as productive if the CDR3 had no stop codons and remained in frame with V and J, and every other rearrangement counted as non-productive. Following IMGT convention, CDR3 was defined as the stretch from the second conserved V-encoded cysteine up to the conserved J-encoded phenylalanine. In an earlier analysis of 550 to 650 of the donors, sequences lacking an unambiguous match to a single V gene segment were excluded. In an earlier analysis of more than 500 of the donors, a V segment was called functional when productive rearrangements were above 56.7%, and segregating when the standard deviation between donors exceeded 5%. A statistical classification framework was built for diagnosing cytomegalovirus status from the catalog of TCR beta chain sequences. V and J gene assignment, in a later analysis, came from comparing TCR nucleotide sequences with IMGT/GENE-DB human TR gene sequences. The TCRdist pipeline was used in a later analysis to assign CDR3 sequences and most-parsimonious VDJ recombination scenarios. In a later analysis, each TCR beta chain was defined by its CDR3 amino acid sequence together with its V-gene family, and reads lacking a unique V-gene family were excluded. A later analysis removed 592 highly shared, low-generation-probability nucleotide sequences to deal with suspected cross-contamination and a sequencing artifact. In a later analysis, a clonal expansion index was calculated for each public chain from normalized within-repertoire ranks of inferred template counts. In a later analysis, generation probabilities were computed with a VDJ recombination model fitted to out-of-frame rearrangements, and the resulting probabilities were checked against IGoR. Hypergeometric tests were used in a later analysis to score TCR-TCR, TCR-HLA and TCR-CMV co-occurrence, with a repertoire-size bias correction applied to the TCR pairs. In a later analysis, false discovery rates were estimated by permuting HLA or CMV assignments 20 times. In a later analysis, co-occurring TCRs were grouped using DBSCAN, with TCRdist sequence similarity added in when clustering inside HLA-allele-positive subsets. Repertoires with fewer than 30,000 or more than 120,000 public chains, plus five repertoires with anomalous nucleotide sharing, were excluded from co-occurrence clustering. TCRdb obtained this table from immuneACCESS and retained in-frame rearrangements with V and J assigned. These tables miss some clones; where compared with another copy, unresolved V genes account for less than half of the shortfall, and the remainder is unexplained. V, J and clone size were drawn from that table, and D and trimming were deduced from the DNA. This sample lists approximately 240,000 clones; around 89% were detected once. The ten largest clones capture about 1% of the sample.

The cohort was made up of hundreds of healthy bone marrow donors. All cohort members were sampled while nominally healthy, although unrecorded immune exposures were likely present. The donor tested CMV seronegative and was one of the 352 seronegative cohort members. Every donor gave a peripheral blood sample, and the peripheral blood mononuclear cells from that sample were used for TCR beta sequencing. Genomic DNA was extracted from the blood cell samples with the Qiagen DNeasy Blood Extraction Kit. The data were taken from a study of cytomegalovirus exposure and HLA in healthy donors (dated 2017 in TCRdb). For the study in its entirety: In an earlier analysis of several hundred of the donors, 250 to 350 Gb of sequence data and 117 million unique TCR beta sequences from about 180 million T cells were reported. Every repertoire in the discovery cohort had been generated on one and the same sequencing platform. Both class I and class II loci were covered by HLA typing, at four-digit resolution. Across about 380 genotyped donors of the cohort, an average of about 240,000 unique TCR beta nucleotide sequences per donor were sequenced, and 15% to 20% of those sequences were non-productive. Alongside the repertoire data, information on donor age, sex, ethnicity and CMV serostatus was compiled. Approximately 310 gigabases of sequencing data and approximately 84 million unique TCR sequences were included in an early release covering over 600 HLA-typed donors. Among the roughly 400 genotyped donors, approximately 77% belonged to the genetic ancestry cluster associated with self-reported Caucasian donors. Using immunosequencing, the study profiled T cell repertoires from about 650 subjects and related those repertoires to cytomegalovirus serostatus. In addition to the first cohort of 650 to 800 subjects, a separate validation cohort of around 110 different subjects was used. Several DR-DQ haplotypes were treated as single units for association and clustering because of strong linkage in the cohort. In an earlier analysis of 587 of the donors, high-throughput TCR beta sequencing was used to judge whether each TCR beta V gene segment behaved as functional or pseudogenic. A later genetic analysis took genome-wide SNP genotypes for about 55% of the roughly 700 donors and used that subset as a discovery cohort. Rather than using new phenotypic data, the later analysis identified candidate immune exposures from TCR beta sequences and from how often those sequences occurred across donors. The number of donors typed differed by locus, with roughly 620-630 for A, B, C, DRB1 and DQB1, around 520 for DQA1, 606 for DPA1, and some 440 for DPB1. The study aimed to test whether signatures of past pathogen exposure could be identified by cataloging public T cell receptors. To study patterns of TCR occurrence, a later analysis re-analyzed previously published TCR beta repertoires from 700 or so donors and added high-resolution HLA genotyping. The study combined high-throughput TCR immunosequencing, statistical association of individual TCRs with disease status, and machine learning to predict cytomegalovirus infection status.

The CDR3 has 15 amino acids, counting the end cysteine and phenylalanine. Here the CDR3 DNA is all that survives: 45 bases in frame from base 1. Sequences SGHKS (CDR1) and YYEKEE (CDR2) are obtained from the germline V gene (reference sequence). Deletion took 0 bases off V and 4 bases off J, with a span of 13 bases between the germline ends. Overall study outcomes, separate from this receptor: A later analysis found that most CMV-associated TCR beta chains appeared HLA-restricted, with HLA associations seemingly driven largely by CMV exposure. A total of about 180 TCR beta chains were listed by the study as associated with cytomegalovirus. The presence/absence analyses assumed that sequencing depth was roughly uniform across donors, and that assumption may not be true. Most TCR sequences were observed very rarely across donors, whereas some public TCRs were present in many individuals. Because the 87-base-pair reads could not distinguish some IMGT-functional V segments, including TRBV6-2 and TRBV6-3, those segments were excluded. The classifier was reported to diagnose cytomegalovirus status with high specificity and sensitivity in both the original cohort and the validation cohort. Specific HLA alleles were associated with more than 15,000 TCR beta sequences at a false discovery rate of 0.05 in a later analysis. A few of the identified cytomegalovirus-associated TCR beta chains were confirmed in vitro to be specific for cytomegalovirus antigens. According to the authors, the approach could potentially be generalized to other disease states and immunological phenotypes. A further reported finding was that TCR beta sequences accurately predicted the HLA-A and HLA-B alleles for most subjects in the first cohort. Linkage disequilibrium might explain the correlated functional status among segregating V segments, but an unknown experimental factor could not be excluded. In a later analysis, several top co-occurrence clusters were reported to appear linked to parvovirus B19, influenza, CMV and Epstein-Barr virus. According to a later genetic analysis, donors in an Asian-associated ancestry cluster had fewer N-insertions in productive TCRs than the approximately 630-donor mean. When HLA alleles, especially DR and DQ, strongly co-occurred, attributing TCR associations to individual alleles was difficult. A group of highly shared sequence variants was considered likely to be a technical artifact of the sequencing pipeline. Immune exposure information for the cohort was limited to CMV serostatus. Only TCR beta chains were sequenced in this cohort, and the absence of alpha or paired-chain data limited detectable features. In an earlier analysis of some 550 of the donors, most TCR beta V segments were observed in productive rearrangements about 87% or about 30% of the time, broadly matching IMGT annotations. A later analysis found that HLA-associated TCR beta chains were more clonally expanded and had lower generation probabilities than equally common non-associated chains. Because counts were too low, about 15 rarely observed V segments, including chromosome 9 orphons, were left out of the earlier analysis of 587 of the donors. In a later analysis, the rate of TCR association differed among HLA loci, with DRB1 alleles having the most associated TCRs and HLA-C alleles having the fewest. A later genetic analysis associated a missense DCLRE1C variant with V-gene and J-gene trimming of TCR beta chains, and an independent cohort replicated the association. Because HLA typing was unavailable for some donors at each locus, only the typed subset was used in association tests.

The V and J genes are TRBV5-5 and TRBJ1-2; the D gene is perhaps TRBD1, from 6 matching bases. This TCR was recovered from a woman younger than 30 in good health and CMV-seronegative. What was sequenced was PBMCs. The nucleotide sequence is TGTGCCAGCAGCTTGGGACAGGCCCCTTCCTATGGCTACACCTTC. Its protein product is CASSLGQAPSYGYTF.